The 9 T cell receptor beta chains in this list originate from one sample, sequenced in a study of cytomegalovirus exposure and HLA in healthy donors. Both 60 Vbeta primers and 13 Jbeta primers went into the PCR. Profiling relied on immunoSEQ multiplex PCR, and the TCRdb table lists in-frame clones only, not all of them. This table holds roughly 240,000 clones, 82% found once. The sequencing sample was made of PBMCs. Source of these receptors: a woman in her thirties or forties in good health and CMV-seropositive.

Concerning this clone: Germline is not matched at one junction end, which may reflect a read error. The V call is TRBV7-9, the J call TRBJ1-1; D ambiguous. Looked up from germline, CDR1 is SEHNR and CDR2 is FQNEAQ (reference sequence). This CDR3 region has 12 residues. The CDR3 reads CSSSLSSNEAFF. CDR3 DNA sequence: TGTTCCAGCAGCCTATCCTCAAATGAAGCTTTCTTT.

J is TRBJ1-1 and V is TRBV4-3, with a tentative D call TRBD1 (6 bases). The germline V and J ends were trimmed by 2 bases and 1 base, with 17 bases remaining between them. CDR1 is LGHNA and CDR2 is YSLEER in the germline V gene. CDR3 length: 17 amino acids. CDR3 loop: CASSQSQGRLGNTEAFF. The CDR3 region has the DNA TGCGCCAGCAGCCAATCCCAGGGGCGGTTAGGGAACACTGAAGCTTTCTTT.

V and J are TRBV30 and TRBJ2-5, with TRBD1 matching 7 bases. This CDR3 has 12 residues. The germline CDR1 and CDR2 sequences are GTSNPN and SVGIG (reference sequence). J lost 5 bases, V lost 0 bases, and 0 bases had no gene match. The CDR3 is CAWSVQGETQYF. The CDR3 DNA follows: TGTGCCTGGAGTGTACAGGGGGAGACCCAGTACTTC.

This clone was seen once. The rearrangement links TRBV29-1 to TRBJ2-7; the D gene is possibly TRBD1 (8 bases). Germline V gene sequence: CDR1 SQVTM, CDR2 ANQGSEA. The CDR3 sequence is 14 residues long. V was trimmed by 8 bases and J by 2 bases, leaving 19 bases between them. In DNA, the CDR3 is TGCAGCCCCCCGCGGGGGACAGGTGCCTACGAGCAGTACTTC. It codes for CSPPRGTGAYEQYF.

The V gene is TRBV4-2, the J gene TRBJ2-7; the match to TRBD2 covers 7 bases. Trimming took 0 bases from V and 9 from J; bases not matched to a gene: 5. Germline CDR1 is LGHNA and CDR2 is YNFKEQ. The CDR3 sequence is 13 residues long. CDR3 coding DNA: TGTGCCAGCAGCCAAGATGCTAGCGGCGGGCAGTACTTC. Encoded protein: CASSQDASGGQYF.

The chain is built from TRBV11-2 and TRBJ1-6; D may be TRBD1 (6 bases). Germline-derived CDR1 and CDR2 are SGHAT and FQNNGV. Trimming took 0 bases from V and 5 from J, leaving 20 bases between them. CDR3 length: 19 residues. CDR3 DNA sequence: TGTGCCAGCAGCTTAGATCTAAGGACAGCAAAAGGAGATAATTCACCCCTCCACTTT. This gives the protein CASSLDLRTAKGDNSPLHF.

The V and J genes are TRBV2 and TRBJ2-5; 9 nucleotides line up with TRBD2. J gave up 5 bases and V 3 bases, and 7 bases lay outside the gene matches. Germline loops: CDR1 SNHLY, CDR2 FYNNEI. The CDR3 contains 15 residues. CDR3 coding DNA: TGTGCCAGCAGTGACCAGCGGGGGGCTCAGGAGACCCAGTACTTC. It is translated as CASSDQRGAQETQYF.

This clone was seen more than once but under ten times. The rearrangement links TRBV6-5 to TRBJ1-1; 7 bases fit TRBD1. The CDR3 has 14 amino acids. The V gene's germline CDR1 is MNHEY and CDR2 SVGAGI. The ends lost 7 bases at V and 0 bases at J; junction bases unmatched: 5. This CDR3 is CASTRDSLNTEAFF. The CDR3 bases are TGTGCCAGCACCCGGGACAGTTTGAACACTGAAGCTTTCTTT.

The gene calls are TRBV10-2 and TRBJ1-1, with 7 positions matching TRBD1. The junction had 5 bases not matched to a gene; V was cut back by 5 bases and J by 2 bases. CDR1 is WSHSY and CDR2 is SAAADI in the germline V gene. The CDR3 has 14 residues. CDR3 region: CASSNRGRNTEAFF. The CDR3 DNA sequence: TGCGCCAGCAGTAACAGGGGTAGAAACACTGAAGCTTTCTTT.